This entry lists 16 T cell receptor beta chains sequenced from one sample in a study of T cell responses to AZD1222 COVID-19 vaccine. Repertoires were generated with immunoSEQ multiplex PCR, while TCRdb's copy carries only in-frame clones and drops some. The data contain approximately 93,000 clones, 75% to 90% of them singletons. Specimen: peripheral blood, collected 28 days after the second AZD1222 dose. The receptors were sampled from an adult who received the AZD1222 COVID-19 vaccine.

The CDR3 DNA reads as TGTGCCAGCTCACCACAGGGGGGCTATGGCTACACCTTC. Translating it yields CASSPQGGYGYTF. The chain employs TRBV18 and TRBJ1-2; weak D call: TRBD1 (6 bases). Germline loops: CDR1 KGHSH, CDR2 LQKENI. With 1 base removed from V and 4 bases from J, the gap between germline ends came to 7 bases. The CDR3 covers 13 residues.

V and J are TRBV6-1 and TRBJ1-1, with D hard to call. Germline-derived CDR1 and CDR2 are MNHNS and SASEGT. CDR3 length equals 14 residues. Trimming stripped 1 base from V and 11 bases from J, with 17 bases between. The CDR3 DNA reads TGTGCCAGCAGTGAAGACTCCGGGGTAAGACTCGCTTTCTTT. Residues: CASSEDSGVRLAFF.

J is TRBJ2-5 and V is TRBV7-8; D gene unclear. This CDR3 has 14 residues. Germline CDR1 is SGHVS and CDR2 is FQNEAQ. The V gene lost 2 bases and the J gene lost 1 base, with 8 bases spanning the gap. CDR3 bases: TGTGCCAGCAGCTTATCGTTGATCCAAGAGACCCAGTACTTC. This translates into CASSLSLIQETQYF.

The chain couples TRBV3-1 (or the pseudogene TRBV3-2) to TRBJ2-2; 9 bases are shared with TRBD1. Germline V gene data show CDR1 as LGHDT and CDR2 as YNNKEL (reference sequence). CDR3 length: 16 amino acids. With V trimmed by 4 bases and J by 4 bases, 7 bases remained unmatched. CDR3 DNA sequence: TGTGCCAGCAGCCTACACGGGGGACAGGGCACCGGGGAGCTGTTTTTT. It encodes CASSLHGGQGTGELFF.

This chain's CDR3 is CASSWNSNQPQHF. In DNA, the CDR3 is TGTGCCAGCAGTTGGAATAGCAATCAGCCCCAGCATTTT. This chain connects TRBV6-5 to TRBJ1-5, with D unclear. Per germline, CDR1 MNHEY and CDR2 SVGAGI. Trimming took off 4 bases at V and 0 bases at J, with 4 bases between the two ends. The CDR3 loop spans 13 amino acids.

This chain joins TRBV5-6 and TRBJ2-7, with D unresolved. V was shortened by 0 bases and J by 0 bases, with 10 bases between the two germline ends. Germline V lookup: CDR1 SGHDT, CDR2 YYEEEE. The CDR3 has 15 amino acids. The CDR3 loop reads CASSLGEWVSYEQYF. The DNA for the CDR3 is TGTGCCAGCAGCTTGGGCGAATGGGTCTCCTACGAGCAGTACTTC.

The rearrangement uses TRBV4-1 and TRBJ2-3, with TRBD1 identical over 7 bases. CDR3 size: 13 residues. V lost 5 bases to trimming and J lost 4 bases; unmatched junction nucleotides: 3. Germline CDR1 and CDR2: MGHRA and YSYEKL. The CDR3 is CASSLQGSDTQYF. CDR3 nucleotide sequence: TGCGCCAGCAGCTTACAGGGGTCAGATACGCAGTATTTT.

The CDR3 region is CASSQDQLRGYNEQFF. DNA of the CDR3: TGTGCCAGCAGCCAAGATCAATTAAGGGGATACAATGAGCAGTTCTTC. V and J are TRBV14 and TRBJ2-1, with D possibly being TRBD1 (5 bases). The germline V gene encodes CDR1 SGHDN and CDR2 FVKESK. Trimming shortened V by 0 bases and J by 4 bases, and 13 bases separated the two germline ends. The CDR3 is 16 amino acids.

CDR3 protein: CASSLEGGAWPYGYTF. Written as DNA, the CDR3 is TGTGCCAGCTCACTCGAAGGGGGCGCCTGGCCTTATGGCTACACCTTC. The chain recombines TRBV18 with TRBJ1-2, with 7 nucleotides matching TRBD1. CDR1 KGHSH and CDR2 LQKENI come from the germline V gene. This CDR3 region has 16 residues. The junction had 13 bases not matched to a gene; V was cut back by 4 bases and J by 5 bases.

V and J are TRBV6-2 or TRBV6-3 and TRBJ2-1, with a possible D match to TRBD1 (6 bases). Between the trimmed V and J ends, which lost 4 bases and 0 bases, there was a span of 10 bases. Germline V gene lookup returns CDR1 MNHEY and CDR2 SVGEGT. The CDR3 spans 15 residues. CDR3 region: CASSLDRSSYNEQFF. The CDR3 nucleotides read TGTGCCAGCAGTTTAGACAGGAGCTCCTACAATGAGCAGTTCTTC.

The chain recombines TRBV19 with TRBJ1-5; possible D gene TRBD1, 5 bases. This CDR3 region has 14 residues. V was cut by 5 bases and J by 7 bases, with 15 bases left in between. Per the germline V gene, CDR1 is LNHDA and CDR2 is SQIVND (reference sequence). CDR3 protein: CASSLLGRDQPQHF. CDR3 in DNA: TGTGCCAGTAGTCTCCTGGGAAGGGACCAGCCCCAGCATTTT. Filled out from reference TRBV19 and TRBJ1-5, the complete variable domain reads DGGITQSPKYLFRKEGQNVTLSCEQNLNHDAMYWYRQDPGQGLRLIYYSQIVNDFQKGDIAEGYSVSREKKESFPLTVTSAQKNPTAFYLCASSLLGRDQPQHFGDGTRLSIL.

This chain uses TRBV11-2 with TRBJ1-6; no definite D call. In germline, CDR1 is SGHAT, CDR2 FQNNGV. The CDR3 runs to 11 residues. V lost 2 bases and J lost 7, with 0 bases in between. The CDR3 here is CASSLNSPLHF. The CDR3 nucleotides read TGTGCCAGCAGCTTAAATTCACCCCTCCACTTT.

This clone was counted only a few times. This chain uses TRBV13 with TRBJ2-3; the match to TRBD2 covers 9 bases. Trimming cost V 1 base and J 2 bases; bases outside gene matches: 7. CDR3 length: 17 amino acids. CDR1 and CDR2 from the germline V gene are PRHDT and FYEKMQ (reference sequence). CDR3 DNA sequence: TGTGCCAGCAGCTTAGTAGGGCTAGCGGGAAACACAGATACGCAGTATTTT. Encoded protein: CASSLVGLAGNTDTQYF.

This clone was detected once. This chain's CDR3 is CASSRDREQYF. The CDR3 DNA is TGTGCCAGCAGCCGCGACCGCGAGCAGTACTTC. V gene TRBV11-3 combines with J gene TRBJ2-7; the D is unclear. CDR1 and CDR2 (germline): SGHNT, YENEEA. CDR3 size: 11 residues. With 5 bases removed from V and 6 bases from J, the gap between germline ends came to 8 bases.

The chain employs TRBV30 and TRBJ2-1, with 8 bases fitting TRBD2. V was clipped by 1 base and J by 5 bases; unmatched bases: 4. CDR3 size: 14 residues. Germline V gives CDR1 GTSNPN, CDR2 SVGIG (reference sequence). The CDR3 DNA reads TGTGCCTGGAGTGAGGGCGGGGGGAACAATGAGCAGTTCTTC. This codes for CAWSEGGGNNEQFF.

This rearrangement joins TRBV27 to TRBJ1-6; D unclear. V was pared by 1 base and J by 8 bases, with 21 bases between. The CDR3 loop spans 18 amino acids. The V gene's germline CDR1 is MNHEY and CDR2 SMNVEV (reference sequence). The CDR3, as DNA: TGTGCCAGCAGTTTATTGGCTAATAACCCATTTTTTTATTCACCCCTCCACTTT. It translates to CASSLLANNPFFYSPLHF.